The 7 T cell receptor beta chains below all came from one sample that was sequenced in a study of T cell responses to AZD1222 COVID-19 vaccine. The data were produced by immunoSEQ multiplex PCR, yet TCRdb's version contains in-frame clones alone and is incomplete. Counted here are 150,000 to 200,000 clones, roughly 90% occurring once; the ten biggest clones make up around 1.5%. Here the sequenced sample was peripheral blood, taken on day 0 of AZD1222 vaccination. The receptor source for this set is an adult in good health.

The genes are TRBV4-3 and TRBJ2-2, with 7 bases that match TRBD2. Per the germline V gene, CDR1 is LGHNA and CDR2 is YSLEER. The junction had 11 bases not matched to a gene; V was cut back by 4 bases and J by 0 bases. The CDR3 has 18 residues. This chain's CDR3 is CASSRRDYTRPNTGELFF. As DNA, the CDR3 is TGCGCCAGCAGCCGAAGGGACTATACTCGACCGAACACCGGGGAGCTGTTTTTT.

This CDR3 reads CASSSEGASYNEQFF. CDR3 in DNA: TGCGCCAGCAGTTCCGAGGGAGCCTCCTACAATGAGCAGTTCTTC. This rearrangement joins TRBV5-1 to TRBJ2-1; TRBD2 might be the D (5 bases). The V and J ends lost 5 bases and 0 bases respectively, with 12 bases between them. This CDR3 spans 15 amino acids. Germline loops: CDR1 SGHRS, CDR2 YFSETQ.

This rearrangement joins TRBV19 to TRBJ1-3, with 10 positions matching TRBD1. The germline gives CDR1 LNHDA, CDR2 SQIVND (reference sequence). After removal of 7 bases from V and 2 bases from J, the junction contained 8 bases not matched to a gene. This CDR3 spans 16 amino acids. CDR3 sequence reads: CASNRPGTGAGNTIYF. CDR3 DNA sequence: TGTGCCAGTAACCGCCCTGGGACAGGGGCTGGAAACACCATATATTTT.

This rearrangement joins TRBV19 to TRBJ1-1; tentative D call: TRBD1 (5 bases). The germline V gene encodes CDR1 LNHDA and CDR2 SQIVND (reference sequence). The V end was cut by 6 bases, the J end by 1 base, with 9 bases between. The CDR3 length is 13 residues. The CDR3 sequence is CASSDSGNTEAFF. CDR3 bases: TGTGCCAGTAGCGACAGCGGGAACACTGAAGCTTTCTTT.

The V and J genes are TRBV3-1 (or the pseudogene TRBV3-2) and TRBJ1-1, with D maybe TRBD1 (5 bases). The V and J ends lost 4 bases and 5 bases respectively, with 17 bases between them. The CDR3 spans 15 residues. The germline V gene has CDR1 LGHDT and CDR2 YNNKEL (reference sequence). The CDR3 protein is CASSPRQRRVTEAFF. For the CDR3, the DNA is TGTGCCAGCAGCCCTCGACAGAGAAGGGTAACTGAAGCTTTCTTT.

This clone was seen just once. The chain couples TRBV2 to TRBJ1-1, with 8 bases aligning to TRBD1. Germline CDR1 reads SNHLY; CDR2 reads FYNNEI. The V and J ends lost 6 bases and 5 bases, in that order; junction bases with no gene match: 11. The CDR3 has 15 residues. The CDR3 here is CASRRGQGAGTEAFF. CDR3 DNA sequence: TGTGCCAGCAGGAGGGGTCAGGGGGCGGGAACTGAAGCTTTCTTT.

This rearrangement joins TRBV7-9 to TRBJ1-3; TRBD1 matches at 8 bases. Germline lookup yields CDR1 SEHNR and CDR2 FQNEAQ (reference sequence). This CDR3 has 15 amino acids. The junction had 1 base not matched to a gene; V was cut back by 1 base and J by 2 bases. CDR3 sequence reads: CASSLVQGAGNTIYF. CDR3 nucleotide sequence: TGTGCCAGCAGCTTAGTACAGGGGGCTGGAAACACCATATATTTT.